Below, 4 T cell receptor beta chains from the same sample are listed, as sequenced in a study of cytomegalovirus exposure and HLA in healthy donors. The PCR made use of 60 Vbeta and 13 Jbeta primers. Assay used: immunoSEQ multiplex PCR; TCRdb lists only in-frame clones, some missing. The sample consists of roughly 150,000 clones, around 66% of them appearing once. Sequences were obtained from PBMCs. The origin of the receptors is a woman in her 30s in good health and CMV-seropositive.

This chain connects TRBV5-6 to TRBJ2-5; 7 bases line up with TRBD1. Germline loops: CDR1 SGHDT, CDR2 YYEEEE. The CDR3 loop spans 14 amino acids. The junction had 8 bases not matched to a gene; V was cut back by 8 bases and J by 1 base. The CDR3 DNA is TGTGCCAGTCATACCGGGACAGTCCAAGAGACCCAGTACTTC. Translating gives CASHTGTVQETQYF.

The CDR3 sequence: CAIRRLAGGRTDTQYF. The CDR3 region has the DNA TGTGCCATCAGGAGACTAGCGGGGGGGCGCACAGATACGCAGTATTTT. The V call is TRBV10-3, the J call TRBJ2-3; 14 bases fit TRBD2. Trimming at V came to 6 bases and at J to 1 base, leaving 3 bases not matched to a gene. The CDR3 extends over 16 amino acids. Germline loops: CDR1 ENHRY, CDR2 SYGVKD.

This chain uses TRBV10-3 with TRBJ1-2, with TRBD1 matching 12 bases. This CDR3 comprises 16 residues. V shed 7 bases and J 7 bases; nucleotides not matched to a gene: 13. Germline values: CDR1 ENHRY, CDR2 SYGVKD. The CDR3 DNA reads TGTGCCATCAACCCCGGGACAGGGGGCGCTAGGGGTGGCTACACCTTC. Protein sequence: CAINPGTGGARGGYTF.

This clone was observed a single time. The V gene is TRBV6-6, the J gene TRBJ1-1; possible D gene TRBD1, 5 bases. V lost 6 bases, J lost 1 base, and 9 bases lay in between. The CDR3 sequence is 13 residues long. In germline, CDR1 is MNHNY, CDR2 SVGAGI (reference sequence). DNA for the CDR3: TGTGCCAGCAGCGACGACAGGAACACTGAAGCTTTCTTT. Translation: CASSDDRNTEAFF.